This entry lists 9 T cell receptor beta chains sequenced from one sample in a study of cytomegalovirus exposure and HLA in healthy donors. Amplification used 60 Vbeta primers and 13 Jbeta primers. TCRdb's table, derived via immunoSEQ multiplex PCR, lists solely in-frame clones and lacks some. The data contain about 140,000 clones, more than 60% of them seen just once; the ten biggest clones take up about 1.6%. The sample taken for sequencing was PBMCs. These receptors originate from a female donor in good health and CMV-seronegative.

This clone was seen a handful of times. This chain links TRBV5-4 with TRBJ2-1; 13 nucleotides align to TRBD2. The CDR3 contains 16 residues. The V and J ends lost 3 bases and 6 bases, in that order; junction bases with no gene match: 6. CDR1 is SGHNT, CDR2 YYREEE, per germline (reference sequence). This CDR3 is CASSSGLAGQANEQFF. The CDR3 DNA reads TGTGCCAGCAGCTCGGGACTAGCGGGGCAAGCCAATGAGCAGTTCTTC.

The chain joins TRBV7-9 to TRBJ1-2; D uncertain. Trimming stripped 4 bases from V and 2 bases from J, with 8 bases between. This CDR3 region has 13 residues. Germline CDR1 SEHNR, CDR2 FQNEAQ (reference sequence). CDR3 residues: CASSYGENYGYTF. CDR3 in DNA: TGTGCCAGCAGCTACGGGGAAAACTATGGCTACACCTTC.

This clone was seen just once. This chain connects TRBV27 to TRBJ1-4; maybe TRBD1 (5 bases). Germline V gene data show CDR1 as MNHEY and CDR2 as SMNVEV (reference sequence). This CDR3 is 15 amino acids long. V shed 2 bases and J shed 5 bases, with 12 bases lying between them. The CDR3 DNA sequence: TGTGCCAGCAGTTTAAGTGCCGGGGGAAATGAAAAACTGTTTTTT. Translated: CASSLSAGGNEKLFF. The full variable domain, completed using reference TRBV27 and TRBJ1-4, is EAQVTQNPRYLITVTGKKLTVTCSQNMNHEYMSWYRQDPGLGLRQIYYSMNVEVTDKGDVPEGYKVSRKEKRNFPLILESPSPNQTSLYFCASSLSAGGNEKLFFGSGTQLSVL.

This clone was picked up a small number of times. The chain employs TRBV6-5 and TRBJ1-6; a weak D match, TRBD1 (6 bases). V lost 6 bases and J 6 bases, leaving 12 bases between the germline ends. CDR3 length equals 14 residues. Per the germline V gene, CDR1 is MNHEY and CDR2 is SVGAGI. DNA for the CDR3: TGTGCCAGCAGAGCCGGGACAAGTAATTCACCCCTCCACTTT. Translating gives CASRAGTSNSPLHF.

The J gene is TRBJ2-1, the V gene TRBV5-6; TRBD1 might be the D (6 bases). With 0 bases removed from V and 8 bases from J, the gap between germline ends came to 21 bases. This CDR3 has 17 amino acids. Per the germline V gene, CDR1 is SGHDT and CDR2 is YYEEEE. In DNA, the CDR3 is TGTGCCAGCAGCTTGGCAGTGGACCCAGGGGAGAACGATGAGCAGTTCTTC. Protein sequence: CASSLAVDPGENDEQFF.

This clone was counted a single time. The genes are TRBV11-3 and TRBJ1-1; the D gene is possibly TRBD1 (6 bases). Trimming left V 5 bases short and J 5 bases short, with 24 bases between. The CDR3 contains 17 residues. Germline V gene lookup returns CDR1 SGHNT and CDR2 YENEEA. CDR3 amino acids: CASSLIGGARAGTEAFF. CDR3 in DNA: TGTGCCAGCAGCCTAATAGGGGGGGCCAGGGCGGGGACTGAAGCTTTCTTT.

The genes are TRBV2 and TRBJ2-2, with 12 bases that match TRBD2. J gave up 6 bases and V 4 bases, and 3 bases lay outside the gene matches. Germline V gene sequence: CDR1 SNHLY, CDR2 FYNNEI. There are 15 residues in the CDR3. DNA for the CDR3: TGTGCCAGCAGTGGGGCTAGCGGGAGGGCCGGGGAGCTGTTTTTT. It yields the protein CASSGASGRAGELFF. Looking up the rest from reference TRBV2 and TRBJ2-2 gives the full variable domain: EPEVTQTPSHQVTQMGQEVILRCVPISNHLYFYWYRQILGQKVEFLVSFYNNEISEKSEIFDDQFSVERPDGSNFTLKIRSTKLEDSAMYFCASSGASGRAGELFFGEGSRLTVL.

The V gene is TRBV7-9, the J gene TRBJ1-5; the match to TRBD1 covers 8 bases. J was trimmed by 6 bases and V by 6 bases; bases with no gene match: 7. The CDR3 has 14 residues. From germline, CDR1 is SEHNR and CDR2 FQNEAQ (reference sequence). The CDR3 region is CASRAGGGSQPQHF. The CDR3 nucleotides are TGTGCCAGCAGGGCAGGGGGCGGGAGTCAGCCCCAGCATTTT.

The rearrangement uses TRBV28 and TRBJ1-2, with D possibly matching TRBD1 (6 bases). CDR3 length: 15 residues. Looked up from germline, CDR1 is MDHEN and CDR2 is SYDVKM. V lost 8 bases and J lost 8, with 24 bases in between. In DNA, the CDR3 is TGTGCCAGCTTGGTGGGAATTCCAGGACAGAACGGCTACACCTTC. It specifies CASLVGIPGQNGYTF.